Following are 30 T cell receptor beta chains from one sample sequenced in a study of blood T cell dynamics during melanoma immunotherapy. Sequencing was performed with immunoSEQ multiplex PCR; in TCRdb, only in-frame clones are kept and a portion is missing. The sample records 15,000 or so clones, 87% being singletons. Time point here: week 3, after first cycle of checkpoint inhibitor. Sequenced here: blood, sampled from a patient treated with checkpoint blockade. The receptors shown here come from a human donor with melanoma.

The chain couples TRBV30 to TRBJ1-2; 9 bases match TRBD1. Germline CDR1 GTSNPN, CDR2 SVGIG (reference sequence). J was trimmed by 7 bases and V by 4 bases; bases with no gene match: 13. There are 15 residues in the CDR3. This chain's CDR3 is CAWTDPGQGNAGYTF. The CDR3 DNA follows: TGTGCCTGGACTGATCCGGGACAGGGCAACGCTGGCTACACCTTC.

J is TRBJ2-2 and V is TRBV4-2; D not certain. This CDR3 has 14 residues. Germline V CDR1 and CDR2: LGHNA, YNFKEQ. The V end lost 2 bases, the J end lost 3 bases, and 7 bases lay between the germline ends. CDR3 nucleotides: TGTGCCAGCAGCCAAAGGTTAGACACCGGGGAGCTGTTTTTT. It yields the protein CASSQRLDTGELFF.

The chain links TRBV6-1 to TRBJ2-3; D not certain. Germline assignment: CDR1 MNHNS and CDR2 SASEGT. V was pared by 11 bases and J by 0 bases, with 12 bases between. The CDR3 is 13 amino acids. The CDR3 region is CAGKVASTDTQYF. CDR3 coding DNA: TGTGCCGGCAAGGTCGCAAGCACAGATACGCAGTATTTT.

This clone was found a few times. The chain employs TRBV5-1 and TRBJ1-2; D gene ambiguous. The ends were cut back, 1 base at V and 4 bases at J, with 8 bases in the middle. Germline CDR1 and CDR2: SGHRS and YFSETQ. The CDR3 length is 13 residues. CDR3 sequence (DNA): TGCGCCAGCAGCTTGAGGGCGAGCTATGGCTACACCTTC. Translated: CASSLRASYGYTF.

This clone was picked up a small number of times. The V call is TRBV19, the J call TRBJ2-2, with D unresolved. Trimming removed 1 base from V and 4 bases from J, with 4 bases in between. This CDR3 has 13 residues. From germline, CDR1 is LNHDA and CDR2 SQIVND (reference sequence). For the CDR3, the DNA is TGTGCCAGTAGTATAGCCAGCACCGGGGAGCTGTTTTTT. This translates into CASSIASTGELFF.

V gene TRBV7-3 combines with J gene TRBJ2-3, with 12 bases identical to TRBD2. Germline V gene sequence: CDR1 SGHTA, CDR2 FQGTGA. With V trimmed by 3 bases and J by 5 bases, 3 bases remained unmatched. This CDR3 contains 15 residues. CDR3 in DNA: TGTGCCAGCAGCTTGACTAGCGGGAGCGGAGATACGCAGTATTTT. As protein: CASSLTSGSGDTQYF.

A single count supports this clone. In DNA form, the CDR3 reads TGTGCCAGCAGCTGGGGGACTAGCGGAAATGAGCAGTTCTTC. It translates to CASSWGTSGNEQFF. The chain has TRBV7-9 and TRBJ2-1, with TRBD2 matching 11 bases. CDR1 and CDR2 (germline): SEHNR, FQNEAQ (reference sequence). The CDR3 loop spans 14 amino acids. The V segment lost 4 bases and the J segment 7 bases; nucleotides outside the gene matches: 3.

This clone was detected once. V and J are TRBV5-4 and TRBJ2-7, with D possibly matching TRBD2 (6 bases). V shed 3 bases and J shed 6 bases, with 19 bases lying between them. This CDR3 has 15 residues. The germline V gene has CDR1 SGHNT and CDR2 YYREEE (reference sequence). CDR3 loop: CASSSGGLVTREQYF. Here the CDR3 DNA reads TGTGCCAGCAGCTCCGGGGGATTGGTAACTCGCGAGCAGTACTTC. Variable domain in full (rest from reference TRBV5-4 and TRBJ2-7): ETGVTQSPTHLIKTRGQQVTLRCSSQSGHNTVSWYQQALGQGPQFIFQYYREEENGRGNFPPRFSGLQFPNYSSELNVNALELDDSALYLCASSSGGLVTREQYFGPGTRLTVT.

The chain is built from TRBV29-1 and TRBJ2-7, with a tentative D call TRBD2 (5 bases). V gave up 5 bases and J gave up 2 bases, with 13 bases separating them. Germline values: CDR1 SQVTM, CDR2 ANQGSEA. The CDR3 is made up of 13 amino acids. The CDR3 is CSVFETGTYEQYF. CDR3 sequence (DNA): TGCAGCGTTTTTGAGACGGGGACCTACGAGCAGTACTTC.

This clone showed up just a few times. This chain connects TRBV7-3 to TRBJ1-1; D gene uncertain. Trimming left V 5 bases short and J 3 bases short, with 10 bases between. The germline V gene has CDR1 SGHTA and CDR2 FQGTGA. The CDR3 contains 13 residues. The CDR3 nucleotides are TGTGCCAGCAGCGCCCGACGGCACACTGAAGCTTTCTTT. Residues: CASSARRHTEAFF. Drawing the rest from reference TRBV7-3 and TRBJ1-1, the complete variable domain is GAGVSQTPSNKVTEKGKYVELRCDPISGHTALYWYRQSLGQGPEFLIYFQGTGAADDSGLPNDRFFAVRPEGSVSTLKIQRTERGDSAVYLCASSARRHTEAFFGQGTRLTVV.

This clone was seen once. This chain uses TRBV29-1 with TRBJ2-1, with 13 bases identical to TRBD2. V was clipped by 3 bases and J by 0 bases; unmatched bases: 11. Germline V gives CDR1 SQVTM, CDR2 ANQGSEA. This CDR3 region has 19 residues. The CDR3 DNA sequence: TGCAGCGTTGACAACACCGGGACTAGCGGGACGAGCTCCTACAATGAGCAGTTCTTC. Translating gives CSVDNTGTSGTSSYNEQFF.

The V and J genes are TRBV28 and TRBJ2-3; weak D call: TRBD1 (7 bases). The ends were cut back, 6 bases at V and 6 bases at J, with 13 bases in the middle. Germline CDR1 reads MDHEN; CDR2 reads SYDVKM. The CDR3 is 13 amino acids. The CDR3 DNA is TGTGCCAGCAGGGAGCCAGGGGGGGATACGCAGTATTTT. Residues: CASREPGGDTQYF. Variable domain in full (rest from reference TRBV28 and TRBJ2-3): DVKVTQSSRYLVKRTGEKVFLECVQDMDHENMFWYRQDPGLGLRLIYFSYDVKMKEKGDIPEGYSVSREKKERFSLILESASTNQTSMYLCASREPGGDTQYFGPGTRLTVL.

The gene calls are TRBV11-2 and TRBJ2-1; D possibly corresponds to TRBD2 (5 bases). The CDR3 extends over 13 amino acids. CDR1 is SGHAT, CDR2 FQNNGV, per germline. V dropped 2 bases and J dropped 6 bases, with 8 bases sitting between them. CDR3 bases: TGTGCCAGCAGCTTACTAAGCGGCAATGAGCAGTTCTTC. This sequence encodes CASSLLSGNEQFF.

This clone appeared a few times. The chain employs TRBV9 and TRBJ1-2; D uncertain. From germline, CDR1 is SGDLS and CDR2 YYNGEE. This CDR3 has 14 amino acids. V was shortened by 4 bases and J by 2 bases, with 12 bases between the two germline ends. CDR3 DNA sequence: TGTGCCAGCAGCTCATGGACCGGGAACTATGGCTACACCTTC. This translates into CASSSWTGNYGYTF.

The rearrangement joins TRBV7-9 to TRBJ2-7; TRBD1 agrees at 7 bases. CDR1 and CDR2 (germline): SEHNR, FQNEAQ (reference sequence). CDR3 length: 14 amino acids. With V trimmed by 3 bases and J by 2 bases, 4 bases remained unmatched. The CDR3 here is CASSLTGSPYEQYF. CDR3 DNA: TGTGCCAGCAGCTTGACAGGGAGTCCCTACGAGCAGTACTTC.

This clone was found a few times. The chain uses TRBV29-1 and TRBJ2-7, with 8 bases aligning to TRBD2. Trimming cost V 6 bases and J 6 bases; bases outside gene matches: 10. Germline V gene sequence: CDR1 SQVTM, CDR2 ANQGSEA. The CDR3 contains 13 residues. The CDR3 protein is CSVTRTSSVEQYF. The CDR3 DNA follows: TGCAGCGTGACAAGGACTAGCTCAGTCGAGCAGTACTTC.

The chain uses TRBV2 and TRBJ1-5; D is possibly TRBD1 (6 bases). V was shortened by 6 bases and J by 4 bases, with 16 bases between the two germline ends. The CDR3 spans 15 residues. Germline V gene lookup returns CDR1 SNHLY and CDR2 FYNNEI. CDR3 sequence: CASSTGHLGNQPQHF. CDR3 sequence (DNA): TGTGCCAGCAGCACAGGGCATTTGGGAAATCAGCCCCAGCATTTT.

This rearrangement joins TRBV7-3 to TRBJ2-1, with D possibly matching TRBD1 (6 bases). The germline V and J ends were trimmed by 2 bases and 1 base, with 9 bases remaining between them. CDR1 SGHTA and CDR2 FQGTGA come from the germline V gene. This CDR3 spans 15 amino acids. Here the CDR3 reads CASSLEQGSYNEQFF. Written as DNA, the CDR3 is TGTGCCAGCAGCTTAGAGCAGGGGTCCTACAATGAGCAGTTCTTC.

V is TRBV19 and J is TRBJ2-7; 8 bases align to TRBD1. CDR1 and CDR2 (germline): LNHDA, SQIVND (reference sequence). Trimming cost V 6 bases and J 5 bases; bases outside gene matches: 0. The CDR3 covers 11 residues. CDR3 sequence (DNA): TGTGCCAGTAGGACAGGGGACGAGCAGTACTTC. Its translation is CASRTGDEQYF.

The CDR3 nucleotides read TGTGCCAGCAGCCGGGCGAGGAATCGGGAGACCCAGTACTTC. Its translation is CASSRARNRETQYF. The V call is TRBV7-2, the J call TRBJ2-5; D unresolved. The germline CDR1 and CDR2 sequences are SGHTA and FQGNSA. V was shortened by 5 bases and J by 5 bases, with 15 bases between the two germline ends. The CDR3 is 14 amino acids.

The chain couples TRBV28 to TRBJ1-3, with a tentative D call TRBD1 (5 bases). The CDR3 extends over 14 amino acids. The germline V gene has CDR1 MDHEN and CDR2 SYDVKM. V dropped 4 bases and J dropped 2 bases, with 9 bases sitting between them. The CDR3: CASSSQGPGNTIYF. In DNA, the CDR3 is TGTGCCAGCAGTTCTCAGGGACCTGGAAACACCATATATTTT.

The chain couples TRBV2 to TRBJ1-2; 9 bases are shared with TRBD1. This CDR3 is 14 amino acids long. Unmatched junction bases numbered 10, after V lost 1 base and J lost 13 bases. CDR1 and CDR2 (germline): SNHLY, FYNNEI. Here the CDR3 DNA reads TGTGCCAGCAGTGAAGAGCCGGGACAGGGACCCGGCACCTTC. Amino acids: CASSEEPGQGPGTF. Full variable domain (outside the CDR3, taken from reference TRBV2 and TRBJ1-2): EPEVTQTPSHQVTQMGQEVILRCVPISNHLYFYWYRQILGQKVEFLVSFYNNEISEKSEIFDDQFSVERPDGSNFTLKIRSTKLEDSAMYFCASSEEPGQGPGTFGSGTRLTVV.

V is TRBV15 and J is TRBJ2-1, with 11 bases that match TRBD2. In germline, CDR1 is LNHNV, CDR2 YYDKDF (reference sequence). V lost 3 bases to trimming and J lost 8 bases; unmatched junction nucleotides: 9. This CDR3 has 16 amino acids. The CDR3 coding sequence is TGTGCCACCAGCAGTGAAGGACTAGCGGGTCAATATGAGCAGTTCTTC. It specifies CATSSEGLAGQYEQFF.

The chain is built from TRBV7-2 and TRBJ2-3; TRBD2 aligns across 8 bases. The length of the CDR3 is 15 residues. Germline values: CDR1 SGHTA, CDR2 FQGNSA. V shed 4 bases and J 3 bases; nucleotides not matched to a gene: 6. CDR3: CASSYSGVGTDTQYF. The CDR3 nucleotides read TGTGCCAGCAGCTATAGCGGGGTCGGGACAGATACGCAGTATTTT.

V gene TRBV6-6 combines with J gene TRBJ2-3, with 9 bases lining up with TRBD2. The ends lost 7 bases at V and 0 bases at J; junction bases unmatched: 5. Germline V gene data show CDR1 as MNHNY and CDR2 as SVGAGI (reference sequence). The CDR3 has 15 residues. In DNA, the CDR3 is TGTGCCAGCACCTCTAGCGGGGAGAGCACAGATACGCAGTATTTT. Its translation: CASTSSGESTDTQYF.

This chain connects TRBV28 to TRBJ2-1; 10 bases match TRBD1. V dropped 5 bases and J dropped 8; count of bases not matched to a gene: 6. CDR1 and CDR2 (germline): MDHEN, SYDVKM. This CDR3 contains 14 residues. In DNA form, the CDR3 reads TGTGCCAGCAGTGCCGGGACAGGGGTGGATGAGCAGTTCTTC. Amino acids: CASSAGTGVDEQFF.

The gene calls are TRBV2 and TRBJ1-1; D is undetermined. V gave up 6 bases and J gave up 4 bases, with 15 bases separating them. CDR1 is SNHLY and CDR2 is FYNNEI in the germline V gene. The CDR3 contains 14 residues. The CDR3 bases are TGTGCCAGCAGGAGGGAGGGCGCAGGCACTGAAGCTTTCTTT. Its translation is CASRREGAGTEAFF.

DNA of the CDR3: TGTGCCAGCACCCGGACAGGGAGACAAGAGACCCAGTACTTC. It encodes CASTRTGRQETQYF. The chain links TRBV6-6 to TRBJ2-5, with TRBD1 matching 8 bases. Losses at the gene ends were 7 bases for V and 2 bases for J; bases not matched to a gene: 6. The CDR3 spans 14 residues. CDR1 is MNHNY, CDR2 SVGAGI, per germline (reference sequence).

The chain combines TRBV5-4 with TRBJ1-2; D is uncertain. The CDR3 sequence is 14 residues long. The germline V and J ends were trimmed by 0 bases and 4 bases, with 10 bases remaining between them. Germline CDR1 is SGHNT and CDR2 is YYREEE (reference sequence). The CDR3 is CASSLDPGLYGYTF. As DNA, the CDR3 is TGTGCCAGCAGCTTGGATCCAGGACTCTATGGCTACACCTTC.

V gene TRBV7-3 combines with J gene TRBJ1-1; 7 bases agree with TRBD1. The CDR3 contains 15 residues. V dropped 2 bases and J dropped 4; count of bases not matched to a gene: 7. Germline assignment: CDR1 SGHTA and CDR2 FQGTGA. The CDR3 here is CASSLSVTGSTEAFF. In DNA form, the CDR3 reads TGTGCCAGCAGCTTATCCGTGACAGGGAGCACTGAAGCTTTCTTT.